This TCR beta chain stems from a study of control samples from healthy donors and cancer patients. Using immunoSEQ multiplex PCR, the repertoire was profiled, and TCRdb retains in-frame clones only, with some absent. The sample holds about 190,000 clones, about 91% seen once. Trimming stripped 7 bases from V and 0 bases from J, with 14 bases between. The CDR3 has 15 amino acids. Looked up from germline, CDR1 is SGHRS and CDR2 is YFSETQ. Material: blood. V gene TRBV5-1 combines with J gene TRBJ1-5; D possibly corresponds to TRBD1 (6 bases). This clonotype was obtained from a young man in good health. CDR3 in amino acids: CASRTGDNSNQPQHF. As DNA, the CDR3 is TGCGCCAGCCGGACGGGGGACAATAGCAATCAGCCCCAGCATTTT.